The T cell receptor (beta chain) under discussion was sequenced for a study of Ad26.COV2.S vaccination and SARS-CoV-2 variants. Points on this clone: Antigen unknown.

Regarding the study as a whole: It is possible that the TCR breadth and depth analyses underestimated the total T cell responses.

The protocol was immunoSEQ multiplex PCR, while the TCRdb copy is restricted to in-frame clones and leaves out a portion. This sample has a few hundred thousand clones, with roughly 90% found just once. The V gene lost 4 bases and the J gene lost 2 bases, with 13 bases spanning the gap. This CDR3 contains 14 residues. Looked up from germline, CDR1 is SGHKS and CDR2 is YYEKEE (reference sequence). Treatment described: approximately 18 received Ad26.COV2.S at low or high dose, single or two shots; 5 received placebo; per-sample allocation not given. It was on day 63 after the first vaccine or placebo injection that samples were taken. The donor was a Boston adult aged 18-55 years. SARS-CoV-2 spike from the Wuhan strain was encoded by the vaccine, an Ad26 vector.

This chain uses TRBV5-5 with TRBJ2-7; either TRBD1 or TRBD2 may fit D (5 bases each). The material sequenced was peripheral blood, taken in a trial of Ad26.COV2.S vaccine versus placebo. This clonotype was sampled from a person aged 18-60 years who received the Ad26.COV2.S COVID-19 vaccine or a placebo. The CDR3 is CASSTRDVAYEQYF. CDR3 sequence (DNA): TGTGCCAGCAGCACCCGGGACGTTGCCTACGAGCAGTACTTC.